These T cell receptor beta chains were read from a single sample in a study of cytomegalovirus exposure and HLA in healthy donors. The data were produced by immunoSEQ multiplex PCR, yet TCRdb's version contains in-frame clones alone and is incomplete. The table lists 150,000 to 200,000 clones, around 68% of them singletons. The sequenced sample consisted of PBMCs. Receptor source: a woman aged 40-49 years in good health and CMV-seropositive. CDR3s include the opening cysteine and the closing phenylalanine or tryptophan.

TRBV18	CASSPPSSTYEQYF
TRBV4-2	CASSQEGLSGNTIYF
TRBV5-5	CASSLEARPNTEAFF
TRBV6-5	CASRTGEAQPQHF
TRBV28	CASTPPGQGPDEQYF
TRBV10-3	CAANTESLAEAFF
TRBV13	CASSLPRGGPKNIQYF
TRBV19	CASSNLAVRQDGYTF
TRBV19	CASSIGSGFEQYF
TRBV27	CASSLSGGFGSPLHF
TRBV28	CASSFFVQGYQPQHF
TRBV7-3	CASSASGDYTDTQYF
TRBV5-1	CASSSRQGPYNEQFF
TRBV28	CASSPDRGRDTQYF
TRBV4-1	CASSPVGRAHTGELFF
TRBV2	CASSSSRGYQPQHF
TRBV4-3	CASSQLDRGSTDTQYF
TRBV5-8	CASSLRTGGGNTIYF
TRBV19	CASSIQGGFNQPQHF
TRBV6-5	CASRTGGPSYEQYF
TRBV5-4	CASSRGGGWAGNTIYF
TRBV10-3	CAISEGTGEKLFF
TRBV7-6	CASSSALAGGSIDTQYF
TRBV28	CASSSNDGQGVYGYTF
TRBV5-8	CASSPARTAYQETQYF
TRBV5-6	CASSLGGNTDTQYF
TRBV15	CATSREGQGGEKLFF
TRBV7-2	CASSPSGTGLLNSPLHF
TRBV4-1	CASSQEMQGVKNTGELFF
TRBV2	CASREQGASEKLFF
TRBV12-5	CASGLVTGGSYNEQFF
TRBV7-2	CASSRGREYEQYF
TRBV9	CASSPGLATNNEQFF
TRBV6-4	CASSDSRETNEKLFF
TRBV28	CASSFGNVGSQPQHF
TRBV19	CASSVRDRGNTEAFF
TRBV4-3	CASSQGGITDYGYTF
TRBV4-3	CASSQAWGQPPDYGYTF
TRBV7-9	CASSVLTVYEQYF
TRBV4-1	CASRRTGRFATEAFF
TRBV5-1	CASSPEDSLFGYPF
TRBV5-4	CASIKAGANTEAFF
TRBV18	CASSWGQASSGNTIYF
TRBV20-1	CSATPQTRQYF
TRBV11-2	CASSLRAGEGSGANVLTF
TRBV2	CASRFTVYSYEQYF
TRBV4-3	CASSQADNEQFF
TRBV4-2	CASSQDLSRQDTEAFF
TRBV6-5	CASSSGQVIAEAFF